This TCR beta chain was found in a study of type 1 and type 2 diabetes patients. Amplification started from genomic DNA. Multiplex PCR with 30 forward and 13 reverse primers amplified the TCR beta CDR3. In TCRdb, the multiplex PCR reads were re-called with MiXCR into one record per CDR3 protein. The sample lists fewer than 350,000 distinct CDR3 sequences; around 47% were seen once. Diabetic patients met standard criteria for type 1 or type 2 diabetes. This clonotype has at least ten counts. Antigen: not known. Study-wide points: Between type 2 diabetes and control samples, V and J usage averaged approximately 0.97 correlation.

The specimen was peripheral blood mononuclear cells (PBMCs). The sequence came from a man aged 18 to 35 with type 2 diabetes.

The CDR3 spells CASSLAVDNGYTF. For the CDR3, the DNA is TGTGCCAGCAGCTTAGCCGTCGATAATGGCTACACCTTC. The chain carries TRBV7-2 and TRBJ1-2; unclear D gene. V was shortened by 0 bases and J by 6 bases, with 8 bases between the two germline ends. The CDR3 is 13 amino acids. CDR1 and CDR2 from the germline V gene are SGHTA and FQGNSA.